This TCR beta chain stems from a study of blood T cell repertoires in COVID-19. Study-level background: The cDNA or gDNA used as material had been derived from T cells, B-cell-depleted T cells, or PBMCs.

V was trimmed by 1 base and J by 8 bases, leaving 5 bases between them. CDR1 is LGHDT and CDR2 is YNNKEL in the germline V gene (reference sequence). The CDR3 has 11 residues. Authors' methods: Estimation of nucleated cell counts relied on the amplification of reference gene primers. The assay was immunoSEQ multiplex PCR, and TCRdb's table has in-frame clones only and misses some. The V and J calls and clone size were taken over from that table, and D and trimming were inferred from the DNA. The table has almost 100,000 clones, around nine tenths seen once. The origin of this receptor is a man aged 50 to 59 with acute or convalescent COVID-19. The material sequenced was peripheral blood. The chain recombines TRBV3-1 (or the pseudogene TRBV3-2) with TRBJ1-2; no clear D gene. The CDR3 reads CASSQGSGYTF. In DNA form, the CDR3 reads TGTGCCAGCAGCCAAGGTAGCGGCTACACCTTC.